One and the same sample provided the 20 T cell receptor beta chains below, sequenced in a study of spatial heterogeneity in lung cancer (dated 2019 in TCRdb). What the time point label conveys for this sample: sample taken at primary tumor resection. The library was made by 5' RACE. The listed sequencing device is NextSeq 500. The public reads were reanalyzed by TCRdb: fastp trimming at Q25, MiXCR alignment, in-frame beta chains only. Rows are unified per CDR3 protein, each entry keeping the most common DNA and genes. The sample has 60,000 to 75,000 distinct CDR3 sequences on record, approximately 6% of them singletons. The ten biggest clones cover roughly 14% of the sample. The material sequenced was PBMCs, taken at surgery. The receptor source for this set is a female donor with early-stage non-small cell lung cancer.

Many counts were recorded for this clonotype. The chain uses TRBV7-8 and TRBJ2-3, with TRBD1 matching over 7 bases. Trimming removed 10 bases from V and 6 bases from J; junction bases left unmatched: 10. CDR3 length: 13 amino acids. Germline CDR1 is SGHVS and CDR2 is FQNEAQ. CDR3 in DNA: TGTGCCACATACAGGGGAGATAAGGATACGCAGTATTTT. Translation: CATYRGDKDTQYF.

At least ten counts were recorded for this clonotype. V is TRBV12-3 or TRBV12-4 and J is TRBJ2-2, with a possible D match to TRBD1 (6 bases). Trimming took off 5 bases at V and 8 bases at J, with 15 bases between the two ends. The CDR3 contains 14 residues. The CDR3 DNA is TGTGCCAGCAGTCCCCGGGACATTCCTGGGGAGCTGTTTTTT. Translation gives CASSPRDIPGELFF.

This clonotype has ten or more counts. The CDR3 is CASLGGSSYNEQFF. CDR3 in DNA: TGTGCCAGCCTGGGGGGGAGCTCCTACAATGAGCAGTTCTTC. V and J are TRBV28 and TRBJ2-1; the match to TRBD2 covers 7 bases. With V trimmed by 8 bases and J by 0 bases, 4 bases remained unmatched. Germline values: CDR1 MDHEN, CDR2 SYDVKM. The CDR3 totals 14 residues.

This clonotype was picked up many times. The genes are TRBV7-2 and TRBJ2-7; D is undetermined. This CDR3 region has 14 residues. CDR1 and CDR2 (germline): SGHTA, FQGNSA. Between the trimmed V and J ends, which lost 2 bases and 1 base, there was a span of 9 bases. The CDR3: CASSLTGLSYEQYF. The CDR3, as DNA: TGTGCCAGCAGCTTAACCGGGTTGTCCTACGAGCAGTACTTC.

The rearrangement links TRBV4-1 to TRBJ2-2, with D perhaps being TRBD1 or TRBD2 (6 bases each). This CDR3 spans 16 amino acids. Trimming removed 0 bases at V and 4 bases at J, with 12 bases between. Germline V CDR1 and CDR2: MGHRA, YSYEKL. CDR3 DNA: TGCGCCAGCAGCCAAGATTGGGGGGCGGGCACCGGGGAGCTGTTTTTT. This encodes CASSQDWGAGTGELFF.

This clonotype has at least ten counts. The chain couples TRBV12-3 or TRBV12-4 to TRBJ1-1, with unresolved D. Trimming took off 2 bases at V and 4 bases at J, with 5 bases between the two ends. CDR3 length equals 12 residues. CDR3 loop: CASSLTRTEAFF. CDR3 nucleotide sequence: TGTGCCAGCAGTTTAACCCGCACTGAAGCTTTCTTT.

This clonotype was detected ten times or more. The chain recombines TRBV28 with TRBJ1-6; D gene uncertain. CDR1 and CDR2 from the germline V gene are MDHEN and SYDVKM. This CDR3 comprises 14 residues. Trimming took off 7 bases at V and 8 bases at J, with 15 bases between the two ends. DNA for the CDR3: TGTGCCAGCAATGTTATACCCATGGATTCACCCCTCCACTTT. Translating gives CASNVIPMDSPLHF.

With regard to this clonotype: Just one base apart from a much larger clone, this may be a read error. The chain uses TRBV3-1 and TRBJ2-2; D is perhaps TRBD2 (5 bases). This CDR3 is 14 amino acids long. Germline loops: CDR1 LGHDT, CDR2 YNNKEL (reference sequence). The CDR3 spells CASSQGAGTGELLF. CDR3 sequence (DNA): TGTGCCAGCAGCCAAGGTGCGGGCACCGGGGAGCTGCTTTTT.

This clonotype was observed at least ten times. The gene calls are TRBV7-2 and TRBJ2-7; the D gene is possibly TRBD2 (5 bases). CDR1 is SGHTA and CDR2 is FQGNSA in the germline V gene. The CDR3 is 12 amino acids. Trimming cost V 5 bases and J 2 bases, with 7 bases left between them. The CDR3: CASSQTTYEQYF. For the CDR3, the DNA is TGTGCCAGCAGCCAGACTACCTACGAGCAGTACTTC.

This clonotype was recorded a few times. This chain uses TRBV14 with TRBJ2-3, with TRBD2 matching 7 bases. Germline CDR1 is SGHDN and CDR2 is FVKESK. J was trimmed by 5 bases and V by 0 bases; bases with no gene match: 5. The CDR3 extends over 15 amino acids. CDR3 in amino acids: CASSQDRRGRDTQYF. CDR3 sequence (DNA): TGTGCCAGCAGCCAAGATAGGCGGGGGAGAGATACGCAGTATTTT.

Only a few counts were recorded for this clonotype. CDR3 coding DNA: TGTGCCAGCAGTGAATTCCCGACAGCGGGTGATGGCTACACCTTC. It specifies CASSEFPTAGDGYTF. J is TRBJ1-2 and V is TRBV2; D possibly corresponds to TRBD1 (5 bases). Germline V gives CDR1 SNHLY, CDR2 FYNNEI. V was clipped by 2 bases and J by 6 bases, with 16 bases between them. This CDR3 is 15 amino acids long. The whole variable domain, filled in from reference TRBV2 and TRBJ1-2, reads EPEVTQTPSHQVTQMGQEVILRCVPISNHLYFYWYRQILGQKVEFLVSFYNNEISEKSEIFDDQFSVERPDGSNFTLKIRSTKLEDSAMYFCASSEFPTAGDGYTFGSGTRLTVV.

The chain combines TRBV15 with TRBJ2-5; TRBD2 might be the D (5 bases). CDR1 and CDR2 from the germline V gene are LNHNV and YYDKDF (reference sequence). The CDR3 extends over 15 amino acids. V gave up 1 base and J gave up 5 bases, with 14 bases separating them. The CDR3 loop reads CATSRALVNHETQYF. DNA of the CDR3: TGTGCCACCAGCAGAGCACTAGTCAATCATGAGACCCAGTACTTC.

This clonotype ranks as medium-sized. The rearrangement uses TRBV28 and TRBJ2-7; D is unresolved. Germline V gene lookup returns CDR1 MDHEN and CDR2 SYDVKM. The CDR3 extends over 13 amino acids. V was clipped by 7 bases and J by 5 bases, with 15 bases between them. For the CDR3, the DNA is TGTGCCAGCACGGAGACGGCGTGGGACGAGCAGTACTTC. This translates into CASTETAWDEQYF.

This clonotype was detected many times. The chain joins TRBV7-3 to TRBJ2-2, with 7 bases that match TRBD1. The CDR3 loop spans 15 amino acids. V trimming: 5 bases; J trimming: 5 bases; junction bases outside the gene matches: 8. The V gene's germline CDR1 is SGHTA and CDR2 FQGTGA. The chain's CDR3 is CASSLDRSQTGELFF. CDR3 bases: TGTGCCAGCAGCCTGGACAGGTCCCAAACCGGGGAGCTGTTTTTT.

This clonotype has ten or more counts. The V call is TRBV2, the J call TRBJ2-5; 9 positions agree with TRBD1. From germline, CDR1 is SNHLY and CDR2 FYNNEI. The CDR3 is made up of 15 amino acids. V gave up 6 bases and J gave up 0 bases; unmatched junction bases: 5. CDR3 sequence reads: CASRDRGGYQETQYF. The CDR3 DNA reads TGTGCCAGCAGGGACAGGGGAGGGTACCAAGAGACCCAGTACTTC.

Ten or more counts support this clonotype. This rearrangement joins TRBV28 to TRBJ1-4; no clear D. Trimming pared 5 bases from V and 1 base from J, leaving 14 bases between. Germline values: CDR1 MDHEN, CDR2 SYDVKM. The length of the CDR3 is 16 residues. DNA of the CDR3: TGTGCCAGCAGTCCCCCTCAAGGCCTAACTAATGAAAAACTGTTTTTT. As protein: CASSPPQGLTNEKLFF.

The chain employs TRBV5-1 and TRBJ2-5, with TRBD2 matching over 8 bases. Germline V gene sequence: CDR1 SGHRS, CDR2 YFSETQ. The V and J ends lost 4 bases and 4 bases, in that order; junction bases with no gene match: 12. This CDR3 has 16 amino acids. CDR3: CASSTTGTSVLETQYF. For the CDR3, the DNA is TGCGCCAGCAGCACAACCGGGACTAGTGTGTTAGAGACCCAGTACTTC.

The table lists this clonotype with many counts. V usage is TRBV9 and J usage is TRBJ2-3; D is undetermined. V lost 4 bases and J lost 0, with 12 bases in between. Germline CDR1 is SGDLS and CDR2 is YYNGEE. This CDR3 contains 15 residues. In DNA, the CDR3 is TGTGCCAGCAGCCCCCGAGGAACTAGCACAGATACGCAGTATTTT. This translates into CASSPRGTSTDTQYF.

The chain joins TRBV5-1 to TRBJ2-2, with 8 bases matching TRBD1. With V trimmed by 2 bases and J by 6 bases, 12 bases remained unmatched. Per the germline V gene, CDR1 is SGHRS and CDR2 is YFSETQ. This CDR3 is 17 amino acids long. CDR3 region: CASSFSSGRGQSGELFF. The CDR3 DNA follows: TGCGCCAGCAGCTTTTCCTCGGGCAGGGGGCAGTCCGGGGAGCTGTTTTTT. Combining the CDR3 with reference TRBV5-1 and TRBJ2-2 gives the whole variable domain KAGVTQTPRYLIKTRGQQVTLSCSPISGHRSVSWYQQTPGQGLQFLFEYFSETQRNKGNFPGRFSGRQFSNSRSEMNVSTLELGDSALYLCASSFSSGRGQSGELFFGEGSRLTVL.

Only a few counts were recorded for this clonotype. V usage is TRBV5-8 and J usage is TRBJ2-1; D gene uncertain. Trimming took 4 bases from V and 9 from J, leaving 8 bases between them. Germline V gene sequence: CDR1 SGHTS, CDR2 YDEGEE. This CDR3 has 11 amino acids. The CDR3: CASSQISEQFF. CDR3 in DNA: TGTGCCAGCAGCCAAATCTCTGAGCAGTTCTTC.